This TCR beta chain derives from a study of cytomegalovirus exposure and HLA in healthy donors. Regarding the study as a whole: Analyses of presence and absence presupposed an approximately uniform sequencing depth across donors.

In the case of this clone: Its cognate antigen is unknown.

Germline assignment: CDR1 LNHDA and CDR2 SQIVND (reference sequence). The ends lost 7 bases at V and 0 bases at J; junction bases unmatched: 11. The CDR3 loop spans 18 amino acids. The PCR made use of 60 Vbeta and 13 Jbeta primers. TCRdb keeps only in-frame clones here, not all; method: immunoSEQ multiplex PCR. The sample lists 90,000 or so clones; about four fifths were seen once. The receptor was isolated from a woman aged 35 to 49 in good health and CMV-seronegative. The chain uses TRBV19 and TRBJ2-4; TRBD1 matches at 11 bases. Material for sequencing was PBMCs. CDR3: CASTLGQGVRLAKNIQYF. In DNA form, the CDR3 reads TGTGCCAGTACTCTGGGACAGGGGGTAAGGCTAGCCAAAAACATTCAGTACTTC.